These 29 T cell receptor beta chains share one sample of origin, sequenced in a study of human T cells and chemical hapten exposure. TCRdb reprocessed the RACE reads with MiXCR, giving one entry per CDR3 protein. The profile covers more than 250,000 distinct CDR3 sequences, with 7.5% to 9% appearing a single time and less than 1.5% taken by the ten largest. The time point here: pre-sensitization, week 0. Noted treatment: therapeutic diphenylcyclopropenone sensitization with weekly scalp DPC. The sample was whole blood, taken in connection with sensitization to the hapten diphenylcyclopropenone (DPC). The source is a man aged 18 to 29 with alopecia areata. Some clones in this sample may be carry-over from other donors' samples.

This clonotype was observed many times. In DNA form, the CDR3 reads TGTGCCACCCGTGGACAGGGACATGAAAAACTGTTTTTT. Translation gives CATRGQGHEKLFF. The gene calls are TRBV7-9 and TRBJ1-4; TRBD1 agrees at 8 bases. V lost 10 bases and J lost 6; bases outside the gene matches: 7. CDR1 SEHNR and CDR2 FQNEAQ come from the germline V gene (reference sequence). The CDR3 length is 13 residues. The full variable domain, rest sourced from reference TRBV7-9 and TRBJ1-4, is DTGVSQNPRHKITKRGQNVTFRCDPISEHNRLYWYRQTLGQGPEFLTYFQNEAQLEKSRLLSDRFSAERPKGSFSTLEIQRTEQGDSAMYLCATRGQGHEKLFFGSGTQLSVL.

This clonotype came up many times. CDR3 in amino acids: CASRAPTGGTGYTF. As DNA, the CDR3 is TGTGCCAGCAGGGCCCCGACAGGGGGTACGGGCTACACCTTC. This rearrangement joins TRBV28 to TRBJ1-2; 9 bases are a match to TRBD1. This CDR3 contains 14 residues. V lost 6 bases, J lost 8 bases, and 10 bases stayed unmatched. In germline, CDR1 is MDHEN, CDR2 SYDVKM.

This clonotype was picked up many times. V is TRBV5-5 and J is TRBJ1-5; a possible D gene is TRBD1 (5 bases). Trimming pared 1 base from V and 8 bases from J, leaving 13 bases between. The germline CDR1 and CDR2 sequences are SGHKS and YYEKEE (reference sequence). This CDR3 region has 14 residues. The CDR3 sequence: CASSLWGFEKPQHF. The CDR3 DNA reads TGTGCCAGCAGCTTGTGGGGGTTTGAGAAGCCCCAGCATTTT.

This clonotype was detected ten times or more. The chain employs TRBV6-5 and TRBJ1-6, with a tentative D call TRBD1 (5 bases). Germline V gene data show CDR1 as MNHEY and CDR2 as SVGAGI. The CDR3 has 16 residues. Trimming left V 6 bases short and J 7 bases short, with 19 bases between. The CDR3 protein is CASSRLPQGANSPLHF. In DNA, the CDR3 is TGTGCCAGCAGCCGGCTCCCCCAGGGAGCAAATTCACCCCTCCACTTT.

The gene calls are TRBV7-9 and TRBJ1-4; D unresolved. Germline V CDR1 and CDR2: SEHNR, FQNEAQ (reference sequence). Trimming pared 4 bases from V and 4 bases from J, leaving 25 bases between. This CDR3 has 19 residues. CDR3 residues: CASSYLTPSPTRDNEKLFF. The CDR3 DNA sequence: TGTGCCAGCAGCTACCTGACACCCAGCCCCACGAGAGATAATGAAAAACTGTTTTTT.

This clonotype was counted ten times or more. The chain has TRBV20-1 and TRBJ1-1; D is perhaps TRBD1 (5 bases). The CDR3 consists of 14 residues. The V end was cut by 5 bases, the J end by 4 bases, with 17 bases between. The germline V gene has CDR1 DFQATT and CDR2 SNEGSKA (reference sequence). The DNA of the CDR3 is TGCAGTGCTGGCAGGGATGGCCCGAGCACTGAAGCTTTCTTT. Protein product: CSAGRDGPSTEAFF.

This clonotype has just a few counts. This rearrangement joins TRBV4-1 to TRBJ1-1; unclear D gene. Between the trimmed V and J ends, which lost 0 bases and 10 bases, there was a span of 18 bases. This CDR3 has 15 amino acids. From germline, CDR1 is MGHRA and CDR2 YSYEKL. Here the CDR3 reads CASSQDLVVGRRAFF. CDR3 bases: TGCGCCAGCAGCCAAGATCTTGTAGTTGGACGTAGAGCTTTCTTT.

This clonotype showed up just a few times. The rearrangement uses TRBV6-5 and TRBJ1-1; the match to TRBD1 covers 7 bases. The germline gives CDR1 MNHEY, CDR2 SVGAGI. J gave up 5 bases and V 2 bases, and 8 bases lay outside the gene matches. CDR3 length: 15 residues. For the CDR3, the DNA is TGTGCCAGCAGTTACGAGGGGGCAGGGAGAACTGAAGCTTTCTTT. Translation gives CASSYEGAGRTEAFF.

This clonotype has just a few counts. V usage is TRBV6-6 and J usage is TRBJ2-5, with TRBD2 as a possible D gene (5 bases). The V end was cut by 6 bases, the J end by 4 bases, with 18 bases between. Per germline, CDR1 MNHNY and CDR2 SVGAGI (reference sequence). The CDR3 spans 15 residues. The DNA of the CDR3 is TGTGCCAGCAGCCCTACAGCGTCGGGGAGAGAGACCCAGTACTTC. Translated, it gives CASSPTASGRETQYF.

This clonotype occurred many times. The chain couples TRBV4-2 to TRBJ1-1; unclear D gene. CDR3 length: 15 amino acids. Germline assignment: CDR1 LGHNA and CDR2 YNFKEQ. V lost 0 bases and J 8 bases, leaving 16 bases between the germline ends. This CDR3 reads CASSQDRLVRVEAFF. CDR3 nucleotide sequence: TGTGCCAGCAGCCAAGATCGTTTAGTACGAGTCGAAGCTTTCTTT.

This clonotype has a count of ten or more. The rearrangement joins TRBV7-2 to TRBJ2-3; D is undetermined. CDR3 length equals 11 residues. From germline, CDR1 is SGHTA and CDR2 FQGNSA. Trimming left V 7 bases short and J 4 bases short, with 6 bases between. CDR3 bases: TGTGCCAGCAACTCGGCAGATACGCAGTATTTT. It yields the protein CASNSADTQYF. The full variable domain, its missing parts supplied by reference TRBV7-2 and TRBJ2-3, is GAGVSQSPSNKVTEKGKDVELRCDPISGHTALYWYRQSLGQGLEFLIYFQGNSAPDKSGLPSDRFSAERTGGSVSTLTIQRTQQEDSAVYLCASNSADTQYFGPGTRLTVL.

This clonotype was counted between two and nine times. This chain joins TRBV18 and TRBJ1-1; no reliable D call. The CDR3 has 14 amino acids. Germline V gives CDR1 KGHSH, CDR2 LQKENI. V dropped 0 bases and J dropped 4 bases, with 9 bases sitting between them. The CDR3 loop is CASSPPRVGTEAFF. In DNA form, the CDR3 reads TGTGCCAGCTCACCACCTAGGGTTGGCACTGAAGCTTTCTTT. Combining the CDR3 with reference TRBV18 and TRBJ1-1 gives the whole variable domain NAGVMQNPRHLVRRRGQEARLRCSPMKGHSHVYWYRQLPEEGLKFMVYLQKENIIDESGMPKERFSAEFPKEGPSILRIQQVVRGDSAAYFCASSPPRVGTEAFFGQGTRLTVV.

The V and J genes are TRBV24-1 and TRBJ2-1; TRBD1 might be the D (5 bases). Germline CDR1 and CDR2: KGHDR and SFDVKD. CDR3 length: 14 residues. Trimming shortened V by 7 bases and J by 6 bases, and 15 bases separated the two germline ends. CDR3 residues: CATREGKGRNEQFF. CDR3 DNA: TGTGCCACCAGAGAAGGGAAGGGGCGCAATGAGCAGTTCTTC.

The CDR3 sequence is CASSPGPGTAKNIQYF. As DNA, the CDR3 is TGTGCCAGCTCACCAGGCCCCGGGACAGCCAAAAACATTCAGTACTTC. This chain uses TRBV18 with TRBJ2-4, with D possibly called TRBD1 or TRBD2 (5 bases each). Germline values: CDR1 KGHSH, CDR2 LQKENI. Trimming took off 2 bases at V and 0 bases at J, with 11 bases between the two ends. This CDR3 comprises 16 residues.

The chain is built from TRBV28 and TRBJ1-2; D not resolved. This CDR3 has 12 residues. V dropped 7 bases and J dropped 5 bases, with 11 bases sitting between them. CDR1 and CDR2 from the germline V gene are MDHEN and SYDVKM. The CDR3 DNA reads TGTGCCAGCACCGGTGCGGGTTATGGCTACACCTTC. This codes for CASTGAGYGYTF.

V usage is TRBV4-3 and J usage is TRBJ2-3; 7 bases line up with TRBD1. This CDR3 is 15 amino acids long. The trim removed 2 bases at V and 4 bases at J, leaving 6 bases unmatched. Looked up from germline, CDR1 is LGHNA and CDR2 is YSLEER. CDR3 coding DNA: TGCGCCAGCAGCCAACAAGGGGGCTTTGCAGATACGCAGTATTTT. It translates to CASSQQGGFADTQYF.

The V call is TRBV4-3, the J call TRBJ1-2; TRBD1 agrees at 9 bases. The CDR3 has 15 residues. The germline gives CDR1 LGHNA, CDR2 YSLEER. The ends lost 4 bases at V and 5 bases at J; junction bases unmatched: 8. CDR3 bases: TGCGCCAGCAGCCTACAGACACAGGGGGCATATGGCTACACCTTC. Translation: CASSLQTQGAYGYTF.

The CDR3 here is CAISDGANNQPQHF. The CDR3 coding sequence is TGTGCCATCAGTGACGGGGCGAACAATCAGCCCCAGCATTTT. The J gene is TRBJ1-5, the V gene TRBV10-3, with D perhaps matching TRBD1 (5 bases). Trimming removed 3 bases at V and 3 bases at J, with 9 bases between. The CDR3 is 14 amino acids. Germline CDR1 reads ENHRY; CDR2 reads SYGVKD.

V usage is TRBV11-2 and J usage is TRBJ2-3; D is possibly TRBD1 or TRBD2 (6 bases each). V dropped 7 bases and J dropped 1 base, with 12 bases sitting between them. This CDR3 has 14 amino acids. In germline, CDR1 is SGHAT, CDR2 FQNNGV. For the CDR3, the DNA is TGTGCCAGCACCGCAAGGGGGGGCACAGATACGCAGTATTTT. Its protein product is CASTARGGTDTQYF.

This clonotype was recorded many times. The V call is TRBV10-3, the J call TRBJ2-1; possible D gene TRBD2, 5 bases. V was pared by 7 bases and J by 5 bases, with 18 bases between. Looked up from germline, CDR1 is ENHRY and CDR2 is SYGVKD. This CDR3 has 15 amino acids. The CDR3 sequence is CAIKRPGVLHNEQFF. CDR3 sequence (DNA): TGTGCCATCAAGCGCCCCGGGGTCCTCCACAATGAGCAGTTCTTC.

This clonotype was counted only a few times. The rearrangement uses TRBV10-1 and TRBJ2-5; 11 nucleotides line up with TRBD2. The CDR3 is 18 amino acids. J lost 0 bases, V lost 2 bases, and 8 bases had no gene match. Per germline, CDR1 WNHNN and CDR2 SYGVQD (reference sequence). In DNA form, the CDR3 reads TGCGCCAGCAGTGAGACTGGGACTAGCGGATCGTACCAAGAGACCCAGTACTTC. It encodes CASSETGTSGSYQETQYF.

This clonotype was recorded at least ten times. The chain links TRBV3-1 to TRBJ1-4; D call uncertain. V shed 8 bases and J shed 8 bases, with 15 bases lying between them. Germline CDR1 is LGHDT and CDR2 is YNNKEL (reference sequence). This CDR3 region has 13 residues. CDR3 region: CASVGSRYEKLFF. The CDR3 DNA sequence: TGTGCCAGCGTGGGCAGCCGGTACGAAAAACTGTTTTTT.

The table lists this clonotype with a few counts. The chain's CDR3 is CASRGGNHNSPLHF. The CDR3 region has the DNA TGTGCCAGCAGGGGGGGAAACCATAATTCACCCCTCCACTTT. The chain joins TRBV2 to TRBJ1-6; D is perhaps TRBD1 (5 bases). Germline CDR1 and CDR2: SNHLY and FYNNEI. This CDR3 contains 14 residues. Trimming left V 6 bases short and J 5 bases short, with 11 bases between.

This clonotype was counted at least ten times. The chain links TRBV6-2 or TRBV6-3 to TRBJ1-5; D is possibly TRBD1 (5 bases). Germline V lookup: CDR1 MNHEY, CDR2 SVGEGT. The germline V and J ends were trimmed by 0 bases and 2 bases, with 11 bases remaining between them. The CDR3 extends over 16 amino acids. The CDR3 coding sequence is TGTGCCAGCAGTTACTCGACAGCCAAACGCAATCAGCCCCAGCATTTT. Protein sequence: CASSYSTAKRNQPQHF.

This clonotype was observed at least ten times. The rearrangement links TRBV7-2 to TRBJ1-1, with 8 bases identical to TRBD1. CDR3 length: 19 residues. From germline, CDR1 is SGHTA and CDR2 FQGNSA. J was trimmed by 4 bases and V by 7 bases; bases with no gene match: 23. CDR3 sequence: CASTPGPGRQGSFGTEAFF. DNA of the CDR3: TGTGCCAGCACACCCGGCCCTGGCCGACAGGGGTCGTTTGGCACTGAAGCTTTCTTT. Complete variable domain (other parts from reference TRBV7-2 and TRBJ1-1): GAGVSQSPSNKVTEKGKDVELRCDPISGHTALYWYRQSLGQGLEFLIYFQGNSAPDKSGLPSDRFSAERTGGSVSTLTIQRTQQEDSAVYLCASTPGPGRQGSFGTEAFFGQGTRLTVV.

This clonotype was observed many times. The chain employs TRBV20-1 and TRBJ1-4; tentative D call: TRBD1 (5 bases). CDR3 size: 13 residues. Trimming took off 6 bases at V and 7 bases at J, with 15 bases between the two ends. In germline, CDR1 is DFQATT, CDR2 SNEGSKA (reference sequence). The CDR3 loop is CSARGPGGEKLFF. The CDR3 region has the DNA TGCAGTGCGAGGGGACCCGGAGGTGAAAAACTGTTTTTT.

J is TRBJ2-2 and V is TRBV27; 7 bases align to TRBD2. The junction had 18 bases not matched to a gene; V was cut back by 4 bases and J by 4 bases. Germline V gene sequence: CDR1 MNHEY, CDR2 SMNVEV (reference sequence). The CDR3 totals 19 residues. The CDR3 DNA is TGTGCCAGCAGTTACTTCGCTACCCGGGAGCGGGGCTCCACCGGGGAGCTGTTTTTT. Residues: CASSYFATRERGSTGELFF.

This clonotype has just a few counts. The V gene is TRBV28, the J gene TRBJ1-1; D is undetermined. The V and J ends lost 6 bases and 2 bases respectively, with 7 bases between them. This CDR3 is 12 amino acids long. Germline CDR1 reads MDHEN; CDR2 reads SYDVKM. In DNA form, the CDR3 reads TGTGCCAGCAGGTCCGCCAACACTGAAGCTTTCTTT. It codes for CASRSANTEAFF.

The chain uses TRBV28 and TRBJ2-7; 9 bases are shared with TRBD1. V dropped 5 bases and J dropped 4; count of bases not matched to a gene: 6. The germline V gene encodes CDR1 MDHEN and CDR2 SYDVKM. This CDR3 contains 14 residues. The CDR3 spells CASSAATGGYEQYF. CDR3 nucleotides: TGTGCCAGCAGTGCCGCGACAGGGGGTTACGAGCAGTACTTC.